These 2 T cell receptor beta chains were all obtained from the same sample, sequenced in a study of response to subunit inactivated influenza vaccine. From the RT-PCR reads, TCRdb called clonotypes with MiXCR, one entry per CDR3 protein. This table holds hundreds of thousands of distinct CDR3 sequences, approximately 15% found once. Here the sequenced sample was PBMCs from blood, taken less than 13 days after vaccination. Receptors were obtained from a man aged 50 or older who received an inactivated influenza vaccine.

The chain uses TRBV29-1 and TRBJ2-1; D may be TRBD1 or TRBD2 (5 bases each). The V gene's germline CDR1 is SQVTM and CDR2 ANQGSEA. The CDR3 runs 13 residues. Trimming took off 4 bases at V and 12 bases at J, with 19 bases between the two ends. The CDR3 DNA follows: TGCAGCGTTGGGCCCTGGGACCGCTCGGCGCAGTTCTTC. Its protein product is CSVGPWDRSAQFF.

The J gene is TRBJ2-1, the V gene TRBV7-8; 11 bases align to TRBD2. CDR3 size: 18 residues. The junction had 9 bases not matched to a gene; V was cut back by 5 bases and J by 0 bases. Germline-derived CDR1 and CDR2 are SGHVS and FQNEAQ. CDR3 DNA sequence: TGTGCCAGCAGCCCGTGGGGACTAGCGGCGAGCTCCTACAATGAGCAGTTCTTC. Its protein product is CASSPWGLAASSYNEQFF.